This note documents a single T cell receptor (beta chain) sequence. This sample is drawn from a study of blood T cell repertoires in COVID-19. At the level of the study: Researchers got acute and convalescent COVID-19 samples from the United States, Italy and Spain. PBMCs, B-cell-depleted T cells, or T cells were the source of the cDNA or gDNA that made up the material.

In the authors' workflow: Estimated nucleated cell counts came from reference gene primer amplification. Libraries were prepared by immunoSEQ multiplex PCR; TCRdb keeps only in-frame clonotypes and omits some of them. V and J calls and clone size follow that table, whereas D and trimming were derived from the DNA. The sample lists around 250,000 clones; 86% were seen once. Trimming removed 4 bases at V and 3 bases at J, with 12 bases between. The CDR3 is made up of 15 amino acids. Looked up from germline, CDR1 is LNHDA and CDR2 is SQIVND (reference sequence). The material sequenced was peripheral blood. This receptor was taken from an elderly man with acute or convalescent COVID-19. The chain is built from TRBV19 and TRBJ1-4; D uncertain. The CDR3 sequence: CASSKEGRSNEKLFF. The DNA for the CDR3 is TGTGCCAGTAGTAAGGAGGGCAGGTCTAATGAAAAACTGTTTTTT.